These 14 T cell receptor beta chains came from one sample sequenced in a study of T cell changes during pregnancy in multiple sclerosis. Data came from immunoSEQ multiplex PCR; TCRdb stores just in-frame clones and leaves some out. The table has about 60,000 clones, about 90% seen once. The input for sequencing was CD4+ T cells from peripheral blood mononuclear cells, taken in the first trimester of pregnancy. The receptors here all came from a female donor with multiple sclerosis, enrolled in a pregnancy study.

In its sample, this clone was seen once. This rearrangement joins TRBV6-6 to TRBJ1-6; 8 bases map to TRBD1. There are 14 residues in the CDR3. V lost 4 bases, J lost 7 bases, and 3 bases stayed unmatched. Per the germline V gene, CDR1 is MNHNY and CDR2 is SVGAGI (reference sequence). The CDR3 spells CASSFTGGNSPLHF. CDR3 in DNA: TGTGCCAGCAGTTTTACAGGGGGAAATTCACCCCTCCACTTT.

The chain couples TRBV6-1 to TRBJ1-4; the D gene is possibly TRBD1 (6 bases). V gave up 5 bases and J gave up 9 bases, with 16 bases separating them. CDR3 length equals 14 residues. CDR1 MNHNS and CDR2 SASEGT come from the germline V gene. The CDR3 reads CASSLTGTSQKLFF. For the CDR3, the DNA is TGTGCCAGCAGTCTTACAGGGACCTCGCAAAAACTGTTTTTT.

The rearrangement links TRBV5-6 to TRBJ1-3; no reliable D call. The CDR3 is 15 amino acids. Germline CDR1 reads SGHDT; CDR2 reads YYEEEE. V dropped 2 bases and J dropped 0 bases, with 9 bases sitting between them. Here the CDR3 reads CASSLVALSGNTIYF. The CDR3 nucleotides read TGTGCCAGCAGCTTAGTGGCCCTCTCTGGAAACACCATATATTTT.

The chain links TRBV10-3 to TRBJ2-7, with D maybe TRBD1 (6 bases). The CDR3 extends over 13 amino acids. Germline-derived CDR1 and CDR2 are ENHRY and SYGVKD. The V end lost 6 bases, the J end lost 5 bases, and 14 bases lay between the germline ends. For the CDR3, the DNA is TGTGCCATCAGGGGGGACAATGGGGACGAGCAGTACTTC. Protein: CAIRGDNGDEQYF.

The chain uses TRBV7-6 and TRBJ1-1; unclear D gene. CDR3 length equals 13 residues. V was clipped by 3 bases and J by 1 base, with 6 bases between them. Germline V gene lookup returns CDR1 SGHVS and CDR2 FNYEAQ. CDR3 bases: TGTGCCAGCAGCTTGTCATCGAACACTGAAGCTTTCTTT. Translation: CASSLSSNTEAFF.

The J gene is TRBJ2-2, the V gene TRBV15; no clear D. CDR1 is LNHNV, CDR2 YYDKDF, per germline (reference sequence). The V end was cut by 1 base, the J end by 5 bases, with 17 bases between. The CDR3 has 17 amino acids. CDR3 loop: CATSRVIGTVKTGELFF. DNA for the CDR3: TGTGCCACCAGCAGAGTCATAGGAACAGTTAAGACCGGGGAGCTGTTTTTT. Supplemented by reference TRBV15 and TRBJ2-2, the full variable domain reads DAMVIQNPRYQVTQFGKPVTLSCSQTLNHNVMYWYQQKSSQAPKLLFHYYDKDFNNEADTPDNFQSRRPNTSFCFLDIRSPGLGDTAMYLCATSRVIGTVKTGELFFGEGSRLTVL.

This chain's CDR3 is CASRPGGRTEAFF. As DNA, the CDR3 is TGTGCCAGCAGGCCCGGGGGACGGACTGAAGCTTTCTTT. V gene TRBV27 combines with J gene TRBJ1-1; possibly TRBD1 for D (5 bases). Deletions cut 6 bases from V and 5 bases from J, with 13 bases between. The CDR3 spans 13 residues. Germline V gene lookup returns CDR1 MNHEY and CDR2 SMNVEV (reference sequence).

The rearrangement joins TRBV25-1 to TRBJ1-3; D is ambiguous. Per the germline V gene, CDR1 is MGHDK and CDR2 is SYGVNS. V lost 2 bases, J lost 0 bases, and 8 bases lay in between. The CDR3 runs to 15 residues. CDR3 region: CASSEPRGSGNTIYF. The CDR3 bases are TGTGCCAGCAGTGAACCACGGGGCTCTGGAAACACCATATATTTT. The complete variable domain, with remaining parts taken from reference TRBV25-1 and TRBJ1-3, reads EADIYQTPRYLVIGTGKKITLECSQTMGHDKMYWYQQDPGMELHLIHYSYGVNSTEKGDLSSESTVSRIRTEHFPLTLESARPSHTSQYLCASSEPRGSGNTIYFGEGSWLTVV.

This chain links TRBV10-1 with TRBJ1-5; D call uncertain. This CDR3 comprises 13 residues. Germline values: CDR1 WNHNN, CDR2 SYGVQD (reference sequence). Trimming cost V 10 bases and J 7 bases, with 17 bases left between them. The CDR3 protein is CAICNRPGQPQHF. CDR3 in DNA: TGCGCCATCTGCAATCGGCCAGGCCAGCCCCAGCATTTT.

The rearrangement uses TRBV5-1 and TRBJ2-7; no clear D gene. Trimming pared 4 bases from V and 9 bases from J, leaving 11 bases between. Germline V gene data show CDR1 as SGHRS and CDR2 as YFSETQ. CDR3 length: 11 residues. As DNA, the CDR3 is TGCGCCAGCAGCCTAGGCGTAGGGCAGTACTTC. Encoded protein: CASSLGVGQYF.

This chain uses TRBV29-1 with TRBJ2-3, with a possible D match to TRBD2 (6 bases). Germline lookup yields CDR1 SQVTM and CDR2 ANQGSEA. Trimming removed 8 bases from V and 1 base from J, with 13 bases in between. This CDR3 spans 13 amino acids. The CDR3 nucleotides are TGCAGCTCGTTAGGCGGGGGCACAGATACGCAGTATTTT. Translated: CSSLGGGTDTQYF.

V gene TRBV6-6 combines with J gene TRBJ2-7; TRBD1 aligns across 10 bases. The V gene's germline CDR1 is MNHNY and CDR2 SVGAGI (reference sequence). This CDR3 has 14 amino acids. V shed 8 bases and J 1 base; nucleotides not matched to a gene: 5. The CDR3 sequence is CASRDRGQSYEQYF. The CDR3 coding sequence is TGTGCCAGCCGAGACAGGGGGCAATCCTACGAGCAGTACTTC.

The chain links TRBV29-1 to TRBJ1-2, with no clear D. Germline CDR1 reads SQVTM; CDR2 reads ANQGSEA. V was trimmed by 5 bases and J by 5 bases, leaving 15 bases between them. The CDR3 is 13 residues long. As DNA, the CDR3 is TGCAGCGTTAGACACCCCGCGGGGTATGGCTACACCTTC. This translates into CSVRHPAGYGYTF.

The V and J genes are TRBV20-1 and TRBJ1-1; D is undetermined. Germline CDR1 DFQATT, CDR2 SNEGSKA (reference sequence). The CDR3 runs 11 residues. V lost 2 bases and J lost 8, with 9 bases in between. The CDR3 is CSARNSREAFF. The CDR3, as DNA: TGCAGTGCTAGAAACAGCCGCGAAGCTTTCTTT.